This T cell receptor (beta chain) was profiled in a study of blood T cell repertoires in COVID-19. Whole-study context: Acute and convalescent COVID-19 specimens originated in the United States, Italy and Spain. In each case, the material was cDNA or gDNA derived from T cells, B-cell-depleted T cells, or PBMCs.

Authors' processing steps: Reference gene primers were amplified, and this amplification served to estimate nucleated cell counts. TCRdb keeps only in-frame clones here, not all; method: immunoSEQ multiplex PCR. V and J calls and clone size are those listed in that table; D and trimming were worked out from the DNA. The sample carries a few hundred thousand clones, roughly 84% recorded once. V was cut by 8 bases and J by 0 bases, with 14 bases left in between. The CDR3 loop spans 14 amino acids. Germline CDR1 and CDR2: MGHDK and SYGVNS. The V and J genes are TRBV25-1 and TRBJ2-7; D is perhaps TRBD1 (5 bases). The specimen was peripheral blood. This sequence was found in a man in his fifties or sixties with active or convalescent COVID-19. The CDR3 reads CASASWGNSYEQYF. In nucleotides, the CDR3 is TGTGCCAGCGCCTCTTGGGGCAACTCCTACGAGCAGTACTTC.